This T cell receptor beta chain was sequenced for a study of shared clonotypes between healthy human individuals (dated by TCRdb to about 2020). Study-wide context: Three men and two women, aged 18 to 49 years, made up the cohort. Per donor, three plates each were used for CD4 naive and CD4 memory, two for CD8 naive, and one for CD8 memory. Blood TCR repertoires of 5 or 6 healthy adults were deeply sequenced to estimate repertoire size and the extent of clonotype sharing between individuals. Libraries were prepared and TCR repertoires were sequenced by different laboratories using diverse techniques, in order to increase sequencing depth and limit assay-specific biases. Each donor's leukapheresis produced roughly between about 0.8 and 10 billion PBMCs. On the study overall, not on this receptor specifically: Larger estimated clonotype richness was generally found for naive subsets than for memory subsets. Pairwise subsampling led to the expectation that sequencing depth would affect the degree of clonotype sharing among donors. Sampling was restricted to blood, and TCR repertoires in tissues likely differ from the TCR repertoires found in blood. Compared with non-shared clonotypes, clonotypes shared by all four sorted-subset donors had higher generation probabilities. The genetic and exposure-history diversity represented was limited by the small number of donors. Sharing across several donors was observed for 5% to 6.5% of naive CD4, under 4% of naive CD8, around 2.5% of memory CD4, and 0.4% of memory CD8 clonotypes. Even with the large sequencing depth, rarefaction of the sorted-subset datasets indicated that sequencing was incomplete.

V is reduced by 8 bases and J by 0 bases, leaving a spacing of 11 bases between them. According to the germline V gene, CDR1 reads MDHEN and CDR2 reads SYDVKM. Inclusive of the bounding cysteine and phenylalanine, the CDR3 is 14 residues long. The kept DNA is CDR3 alone, 42 bases in frame from the first base. CD8 naive samples consisted of CD45RO-negative cells that were positively selected for CCR7, yielding a CD45RA+CCR7+ population without TemRA cells. Donors were healthy HIV-negative adults with no recently reported acute infections or vaccinations. Every donor was a Caucasian adult residing in Nashville, Tennessee, USA. Blood was collected by leukapheresis, and PBMCs were isolated by Ficoll-Histopaque density gradient centrifugation and then cryopreserved in liquid nitrogen vapor phase. Analytical flow cytometry was used to check the purity and quantity of every magnetically sorted T cell population. From each sorted fraction, genomic DNA was isolated and quantified by UV absorbance on a Nanodrop 2000c.

To note about this clone: Its antigen is unknown. No much larger clonotype is one base removed from it; base qualities were not supplied.

Using the deep immunoSEQ assay, TCR CDR3 regions were amplified from genomic DNA by multiplex PCR. Genomic DNA extracted from each cell subset was distributed evenly over all wells of several immunoSEQ 96-well plates, and each plate served as one replicate. For sorted subsets, each replicate PCR was loaded with around 220 ng genomic DNA, equivalent to 25,000 to 35,000 T cell genomes. The purified libraries were quantified using a Qubit 3.0 fluorometer, sized with a Bioanalyzer 2100, and then quantified again using the KAPA Library Quantification kit. Every immunoSEQ 96-well plate was sequenced on a separate single-read 150-cycle Illumina NextSeq 550 flow cell. Per the original workflow: Because the immunoSEQ output held only junctional sequences and lacked quality scores, the filtering could not match the filtering applied to full-length reads. To assign V/J genes and CDR3, sequences were annotated against IMGT germline references using PyIR, a Python wrapper for IgBLAST v1.9. Reads with weak V/J assignments (E-value above 1e-6), missing CDR3, stop codons, out-of-frame junctions, or ambiguous translated residues were removed. V3J clonotypes were defined as sequences sharing the same inferred V gene, J gene, and CDR3 amino acid sequence. To compute the percentage overlap between repertoires, the number of shared unique clonotypes was divided by the size of the smaller repertoire. Three approaches were used to assess repertoire richness: RTK rarefaction, the Chao1 estimator, and Recon v2.1 estimates of unobserved clonotypes. For all TCRbeta clonotypes obtained by the gDNA method from a handful of donors, generation probabilities were computed with OLGA. The source is immuneACCESS, and TCRdb retained only in-frame sequences with V and J called. Part of the clones is not carried over; for the studies checked, unresolved V genes explain less than half of this, and the remainder is unexplained. V and J calls and clone size come straight from that table; D and trimming were deduced from the DNA. Present in this sample are about 2.1 million clones, approximately 94% of which were seen just once. The ten biggest clones cover 1.5% to 2% of the sample.

Recombination linked TRBV28 to TRBJ1-3, and possibly TRBD1, on 5 matching bases. Sequences were obtained from naive CD8+ T cells from PBMCs. Read against the paper, the sample's cell subset or site label means: CD45RA+CCR7+. The TCR comes from a man aged 18-30 years in good health. Some clones in this sample may be carry-over from other donors' samples. The CDR3 reads as follows: CASGGTTSGNTIYF. At the DNA level, the sequence is TGTGCCAGCGGGGGTACTACCTCTGGAAACACCATATATTTT.